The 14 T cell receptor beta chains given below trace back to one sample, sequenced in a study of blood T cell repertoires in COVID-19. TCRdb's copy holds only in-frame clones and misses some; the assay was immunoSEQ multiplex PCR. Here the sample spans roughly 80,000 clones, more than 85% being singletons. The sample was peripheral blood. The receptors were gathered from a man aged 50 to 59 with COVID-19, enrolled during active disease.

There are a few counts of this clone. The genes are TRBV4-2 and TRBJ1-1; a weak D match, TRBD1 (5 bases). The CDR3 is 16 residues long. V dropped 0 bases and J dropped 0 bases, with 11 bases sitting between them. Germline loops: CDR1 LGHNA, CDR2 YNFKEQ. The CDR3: CASSQEKGQMNTEAFF. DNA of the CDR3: TGTGCCAGCAGCCAAGAAAAGGGGCAAATGAACACTGAAGCTTTCTTT.

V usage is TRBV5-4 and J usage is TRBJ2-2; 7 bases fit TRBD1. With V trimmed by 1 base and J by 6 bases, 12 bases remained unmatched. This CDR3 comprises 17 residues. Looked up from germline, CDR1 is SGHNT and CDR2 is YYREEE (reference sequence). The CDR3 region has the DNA TGTGCCAGCAGCTTGTCTGGTTACAGGGGCCCTTCCGGGGAGCTGTTTTTT. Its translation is CASSLSGYRGPSGELFF.

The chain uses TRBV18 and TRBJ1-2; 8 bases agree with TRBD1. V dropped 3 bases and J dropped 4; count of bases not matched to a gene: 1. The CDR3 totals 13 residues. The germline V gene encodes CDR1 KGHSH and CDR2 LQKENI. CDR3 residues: CASSPGQGYGYTF. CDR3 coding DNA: TGTGCCAGCTCACCTGGACAGGGCTATGGCTACACCTTC.

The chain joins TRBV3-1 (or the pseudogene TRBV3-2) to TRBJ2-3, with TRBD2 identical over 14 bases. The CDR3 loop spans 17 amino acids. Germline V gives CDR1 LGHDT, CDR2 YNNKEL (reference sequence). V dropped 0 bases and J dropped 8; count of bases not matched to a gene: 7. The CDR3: CASSQELGLAGGATQYF. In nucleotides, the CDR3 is TGTGCCAGCAGCCAAGAGTTAGGACTAGCGGGAGGTGCTACGCAGTATTTT.

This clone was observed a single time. The CDR3 bases are TGTGCCAGCAGCCAAGATATGGACAGGCCCGCCTACGAGCAGTACTTC. Its translation is CASSQDMDRPAYEQYF. The chain employs TRBV4-2 and TRBJ2-7; 7 nucleotides line up with TRBD1. The CDR3 is 16 residues long. Per the germline V gene, CDR1 is LGHNA and CDR2 is YNFKEQ. Trimming took 0 bases from V and 2 from J; bases not matched to a gene: 7.

CDR3 nucleotides: TGTGCCAGCAGCTTGGGAGAGTACGGCTACACCTTC. Encoded protein: CASSLGEYGYTF. The genes are TRBV5-4 and TRBJ1-2; D gene ambiguous. V was trimmed by 0 bases and J by 8 bases, leaving 8 bases between them. CDR1 is SGHNT, CDR2 YYREEE, per germline (reference sequence). The CDR3 runs to 12 residues. The full variable domain, its missing parts supplied by reference TRBV5-4 and TRBJ1-2, is ETGVTQSPTHLIKTRGQQVTLRCSSQSGHNTVSWYQQALGQGPQFIFQYYREEENGRGNFPPRFSGLQFPNYSSELNVNALELDDSALYLCASSLGEYGYTFGSGTRLTVV.

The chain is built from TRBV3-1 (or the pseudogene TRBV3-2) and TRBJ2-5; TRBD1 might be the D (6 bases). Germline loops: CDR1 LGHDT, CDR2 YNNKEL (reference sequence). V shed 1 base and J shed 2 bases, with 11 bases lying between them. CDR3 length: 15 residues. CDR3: CASSQGLGGQETQYF. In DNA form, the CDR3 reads TGTGCCAGCAGCCAAGGATTAGGGGGACAAGAGACCCAGTACTTC.

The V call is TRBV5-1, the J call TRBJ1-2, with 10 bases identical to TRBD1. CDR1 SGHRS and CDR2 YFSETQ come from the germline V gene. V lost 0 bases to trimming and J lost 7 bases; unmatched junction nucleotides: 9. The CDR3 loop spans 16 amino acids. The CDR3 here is CASSLATSGTGAGYTF. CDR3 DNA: TGCGCCAGCAGCTTGGCGACTTCCGGGACAGGGGCTGGCTACACCTTC. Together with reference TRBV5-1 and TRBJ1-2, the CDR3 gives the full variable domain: KAGVTQTPRYLIKTRGQQVTLSCSPISGHRSVSWYQQTPGQGLQFLFEYFSETQRNKGNFPGRFSGRQFSNSRSEMNVSTLELGDSALYLCASSLATSGTGAGYTFGSGTRLTVV.

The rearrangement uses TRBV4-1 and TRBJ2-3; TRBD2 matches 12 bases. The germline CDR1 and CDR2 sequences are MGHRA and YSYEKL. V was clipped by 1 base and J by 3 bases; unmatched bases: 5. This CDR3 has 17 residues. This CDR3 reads CASSQGLAGVGTDTQYF. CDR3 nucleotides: TGCGCCAGCAGCCAAGGACTAGCGGGAGTAGGGACAGATACGCAGTATTTT.

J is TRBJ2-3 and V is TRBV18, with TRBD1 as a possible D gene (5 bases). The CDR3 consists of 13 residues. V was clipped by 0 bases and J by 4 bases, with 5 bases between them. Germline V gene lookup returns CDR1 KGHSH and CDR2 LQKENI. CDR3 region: CASSPPRADTQYF. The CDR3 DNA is TGTGCCAGCTCACCACCCAGGGCAGATACGCAGTATTTT.

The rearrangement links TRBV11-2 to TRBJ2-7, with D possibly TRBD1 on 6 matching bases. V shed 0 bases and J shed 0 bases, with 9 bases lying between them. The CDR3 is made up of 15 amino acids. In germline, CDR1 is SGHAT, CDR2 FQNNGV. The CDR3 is CASSLDRGGSYEQYV. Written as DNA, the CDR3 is TGTGCCAGCAGCTTAGATCGAGGGGGCTCCTACGAGCAGTACGTC.

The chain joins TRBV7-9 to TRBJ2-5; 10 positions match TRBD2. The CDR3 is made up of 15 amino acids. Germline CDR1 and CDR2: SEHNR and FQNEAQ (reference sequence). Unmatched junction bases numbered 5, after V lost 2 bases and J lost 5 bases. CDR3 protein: CASSLLAGAGETQYF. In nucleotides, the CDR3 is TGTGCCAGCAGCTTACTAGCGGGAGCGGGGGAGACCCAGTACTTC.

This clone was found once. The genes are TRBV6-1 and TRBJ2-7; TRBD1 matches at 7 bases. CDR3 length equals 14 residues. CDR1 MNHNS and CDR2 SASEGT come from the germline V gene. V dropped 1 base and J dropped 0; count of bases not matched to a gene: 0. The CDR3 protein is CASSEGDSSYEQYV. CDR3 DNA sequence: TGTGCCAGCAGTGAAGGGGACAGCTCCTACGAGCAGTACGTC.

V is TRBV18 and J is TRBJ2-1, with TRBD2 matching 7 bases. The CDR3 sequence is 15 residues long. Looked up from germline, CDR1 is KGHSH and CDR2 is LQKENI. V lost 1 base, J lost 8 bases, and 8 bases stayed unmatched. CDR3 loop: CASSPQSREFDEQFF. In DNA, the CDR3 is TGTGCCAGCTCACCACAATCGCGGGAGTTCGATGAGCAGTTCTTC.